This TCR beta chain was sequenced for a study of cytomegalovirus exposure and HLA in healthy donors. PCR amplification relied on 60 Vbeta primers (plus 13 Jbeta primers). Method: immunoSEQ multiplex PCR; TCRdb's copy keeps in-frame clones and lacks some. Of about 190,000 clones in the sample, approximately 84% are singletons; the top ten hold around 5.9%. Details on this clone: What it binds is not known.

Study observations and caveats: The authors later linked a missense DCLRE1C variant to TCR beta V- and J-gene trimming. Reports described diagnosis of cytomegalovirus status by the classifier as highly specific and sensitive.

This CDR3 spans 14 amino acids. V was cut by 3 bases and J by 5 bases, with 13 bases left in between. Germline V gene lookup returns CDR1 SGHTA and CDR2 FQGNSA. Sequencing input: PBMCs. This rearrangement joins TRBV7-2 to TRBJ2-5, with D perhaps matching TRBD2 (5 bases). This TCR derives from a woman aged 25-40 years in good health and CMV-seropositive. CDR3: CASSLAGSKETQYF. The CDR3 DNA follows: TGTGCCAGCAGCTTGGCGGGTTCGAAGGAGACCCAGTACTTC.